The present T cell receptor (beta chain) was sequenced within a study of blood T cell repertoires in COVID-19. Using immunoSEQ multiplex PCR, the repertoire was profiled, and TCRdb retains in-frame clones only, with some absent. The sample holds tens of thousands of clones, roughly 79% seen once. Germline assignment: CDR1 SGHVS and CDR2 FNYEAQ. This CDR3 region has 12 residues. Trimming pared 5 bases from V and 2 bases from J, leaving 6 bases between. The rearrangement links TRBV7-6 to TRBJ1-1; D unclear. The sequencing sample was made of peripheral blood. This sequence originates from an elderly man with COVID-19, enrolled during active disease. CDR3 region: CASSSPNTEAFF. For the CDR3, the DNA is TGTGCCAGCAGCAGCCCAAACACTGAAGCTTTCTTT.